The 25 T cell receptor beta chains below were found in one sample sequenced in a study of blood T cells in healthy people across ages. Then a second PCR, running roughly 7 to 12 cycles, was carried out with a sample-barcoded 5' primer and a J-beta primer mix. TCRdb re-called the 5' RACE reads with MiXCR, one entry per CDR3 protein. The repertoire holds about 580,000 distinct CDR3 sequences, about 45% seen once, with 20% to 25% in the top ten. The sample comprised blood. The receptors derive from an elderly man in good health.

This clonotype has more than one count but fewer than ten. The DNA for the CDR3 is TGTGCCAGCAGCTTAGCTGTAGGATCCACAGATACGCAGTATTTT. Amino acids: CASSLAVGSTDTQYF. The chain links TRBV7-2 to TRBJ2-3; D remains unclear. The CDR3 is 15 amino acids. In germline, CDR1 is SGHTA, CDR2 FQGNSA. The V and J ends lost 0 bases and 2 bases respectively, with 9 bases between them. Full variable domain (rest looked up from reference TRBV7-2 and TRBJ2-3): GAGVSQSPSNKVTEKGKDVELRCDPISGHTALYWYRQSLGQGLEFLIYFQGNSAPDKSGLPSDRFSAERTGGSVSTLTIQRTQQEDSAVYLCASSLAVGSTDTQYFGPGTRLTVL.

DNA for the CDR3: TGCAGTGCTGTGACTAGCGGGACCTACAATGAGCAGTTCTTC. This sequence encodes CSAVTSGTYNEQFF. V gene TRBV20-1 combines with J gene TRBJ2-1; 11 bases fit TRBD2. Germline V gene data show CDR1 as DFQATT and CDR2 as SNEGSKA (reference sequence). Losses at the gene ends were 5 bases for V and 2 bases for J; bases not matched to a gene: 2. This CDR3 is 14 amino acids long.

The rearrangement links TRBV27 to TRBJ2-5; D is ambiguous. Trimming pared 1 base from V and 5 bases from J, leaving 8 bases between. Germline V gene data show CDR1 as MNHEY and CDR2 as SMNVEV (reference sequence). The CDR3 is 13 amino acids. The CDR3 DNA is TGTGCCAGCAGTTTATTCTTCGGGGAGACCCAGTACTTC. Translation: CASSLFFGETQYF.

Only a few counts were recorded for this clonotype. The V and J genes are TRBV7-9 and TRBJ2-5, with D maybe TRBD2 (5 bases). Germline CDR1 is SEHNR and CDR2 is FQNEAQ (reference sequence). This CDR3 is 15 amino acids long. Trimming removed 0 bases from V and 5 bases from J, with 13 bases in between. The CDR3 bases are TGTGCCAGCAGCTTAGCACTCGGCGGGCGGGAGACCCAGTACTTC. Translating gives CASSLALGGRETQYF.

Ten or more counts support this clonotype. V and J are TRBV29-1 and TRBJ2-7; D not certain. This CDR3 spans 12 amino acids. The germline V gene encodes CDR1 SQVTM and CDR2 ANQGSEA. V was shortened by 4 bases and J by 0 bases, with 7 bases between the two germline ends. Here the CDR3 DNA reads TGCAGCGTTGTATCCGGCTCCTACGAGCAGTACTTC. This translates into CSVVSGSYEQYF.

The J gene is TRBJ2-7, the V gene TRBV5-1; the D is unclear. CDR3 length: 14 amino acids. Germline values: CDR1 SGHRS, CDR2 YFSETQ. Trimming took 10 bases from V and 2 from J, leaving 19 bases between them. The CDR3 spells CAAWAGRVAYEQYF. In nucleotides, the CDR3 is TGCGCCGCCTGGGCTGGGCGCGTGGCCTACGAGCAGTACTTC.

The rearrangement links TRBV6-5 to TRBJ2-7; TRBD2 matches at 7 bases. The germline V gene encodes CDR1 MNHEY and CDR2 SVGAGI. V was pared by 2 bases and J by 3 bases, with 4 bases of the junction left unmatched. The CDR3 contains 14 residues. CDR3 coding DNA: TGTGCCAGCAGTTACCATCTAGCGGACTACGAGCAGTACTTC. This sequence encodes CASSYHLADYEQYF.

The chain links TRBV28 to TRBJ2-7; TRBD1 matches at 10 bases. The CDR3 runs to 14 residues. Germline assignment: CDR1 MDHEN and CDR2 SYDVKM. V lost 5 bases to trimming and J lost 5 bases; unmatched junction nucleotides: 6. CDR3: CASSTGTGENEQYF. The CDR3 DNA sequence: TGTGCCAGCAGTACAGGGACAGGGGAAAACGAGCAGTACTTC. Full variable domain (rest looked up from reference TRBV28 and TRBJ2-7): DVKVTQSSRYLVKRTGEKVFLECVQDMDHENMFWYRQDPGLGLRLIYFSYDVKMKEKGDIPEGYSVSREKKERFSLILESASTNQTSMYLCASSTGTGENEQYFGPGTRLTVT.

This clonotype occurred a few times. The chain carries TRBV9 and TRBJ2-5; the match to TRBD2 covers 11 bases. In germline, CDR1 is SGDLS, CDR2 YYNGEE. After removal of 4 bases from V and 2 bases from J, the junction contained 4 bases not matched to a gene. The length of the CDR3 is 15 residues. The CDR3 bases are TGTGCCAGCAGCCAACTAGCGGGGGCACAAGAGACCCAGTACTTC. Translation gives CASSQLAGAQETQYF.

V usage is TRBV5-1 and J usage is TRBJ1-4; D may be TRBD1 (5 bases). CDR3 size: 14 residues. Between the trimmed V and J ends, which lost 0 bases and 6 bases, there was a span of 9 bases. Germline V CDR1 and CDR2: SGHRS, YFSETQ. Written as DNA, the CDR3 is TGCGCCAGCAGCTTGGGAGAGGGACATGAAAAACTGTTTTTT. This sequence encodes CASSLGEGHEKLFF.

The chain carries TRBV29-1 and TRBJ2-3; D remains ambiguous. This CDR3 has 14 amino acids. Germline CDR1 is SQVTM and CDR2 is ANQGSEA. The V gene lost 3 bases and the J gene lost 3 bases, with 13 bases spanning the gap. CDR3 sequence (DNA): TGCAGCGTTGATCCCCTCTACAGAACAGATACGCAGTATTTT. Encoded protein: CSVDPLYRTDTQYF.

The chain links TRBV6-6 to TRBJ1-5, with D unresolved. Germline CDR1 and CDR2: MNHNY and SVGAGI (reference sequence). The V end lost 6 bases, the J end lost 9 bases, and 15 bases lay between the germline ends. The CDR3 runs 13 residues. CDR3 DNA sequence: TGTGCCAGCAGCTCACTGGACGTATCGCCCCAGCATTTT. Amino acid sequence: CASSSLDVSPQHF.

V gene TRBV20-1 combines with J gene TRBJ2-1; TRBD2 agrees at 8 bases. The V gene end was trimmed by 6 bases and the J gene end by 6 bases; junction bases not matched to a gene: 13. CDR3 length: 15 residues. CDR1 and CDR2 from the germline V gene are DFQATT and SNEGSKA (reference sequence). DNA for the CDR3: TGCAGTGCCAAAAGAGCAAGCGGGGGAACCAATGAGCAGTTCTTC. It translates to CSAKRASGGTNEQFF.

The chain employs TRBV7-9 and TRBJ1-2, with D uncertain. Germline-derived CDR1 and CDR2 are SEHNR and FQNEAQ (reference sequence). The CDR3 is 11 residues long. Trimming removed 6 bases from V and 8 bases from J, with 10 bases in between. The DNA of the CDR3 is TGTGCCAGCAGTTTCAGAGAGGGCTACACCTTC. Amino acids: CASSFREGYTF.

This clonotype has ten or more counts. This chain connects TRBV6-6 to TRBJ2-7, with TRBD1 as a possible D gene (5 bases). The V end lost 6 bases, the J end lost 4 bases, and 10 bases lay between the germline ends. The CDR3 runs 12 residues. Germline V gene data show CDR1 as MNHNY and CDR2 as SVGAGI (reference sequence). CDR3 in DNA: TGTGCCAGCAGATCGCAGGGTTACGAGCAGTACTTC. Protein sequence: CASRSQGYEQYF.

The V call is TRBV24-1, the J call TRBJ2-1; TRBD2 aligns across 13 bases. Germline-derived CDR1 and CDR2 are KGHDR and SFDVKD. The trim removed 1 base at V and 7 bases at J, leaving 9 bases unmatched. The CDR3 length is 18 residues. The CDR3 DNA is TGTGCCACCAGTGATTTATATACTAGCGGGAGGGACGAAAATGAGCAGTTCTTC. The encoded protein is CATSDLYTSGRDENEQFF.

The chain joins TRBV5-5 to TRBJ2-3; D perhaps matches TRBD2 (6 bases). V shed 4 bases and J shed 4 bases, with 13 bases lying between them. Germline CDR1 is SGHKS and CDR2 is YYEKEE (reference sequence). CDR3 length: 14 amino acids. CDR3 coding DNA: TGTGCCAGCAGCCGAACTAGCAGCTCAGATACGCAGTATTTT. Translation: CASSRTSSSDTQYF.

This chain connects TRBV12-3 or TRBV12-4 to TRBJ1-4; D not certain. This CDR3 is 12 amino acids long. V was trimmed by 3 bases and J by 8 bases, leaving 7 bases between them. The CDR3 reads CASSLMREKLFF. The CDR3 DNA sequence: TGTGCCAGCAGTTTGATGCGGGAAAAACTGTTTTTT.

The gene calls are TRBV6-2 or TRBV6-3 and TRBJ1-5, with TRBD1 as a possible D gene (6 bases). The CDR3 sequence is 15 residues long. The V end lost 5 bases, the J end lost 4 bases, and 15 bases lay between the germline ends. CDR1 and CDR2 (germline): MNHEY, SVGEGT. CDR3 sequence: CASSRAGGLNQPQHF. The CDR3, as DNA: TGTGCCAGCAGTCGAGCCGGGGGGCTGAATCAGCCCCAGCATTTT.

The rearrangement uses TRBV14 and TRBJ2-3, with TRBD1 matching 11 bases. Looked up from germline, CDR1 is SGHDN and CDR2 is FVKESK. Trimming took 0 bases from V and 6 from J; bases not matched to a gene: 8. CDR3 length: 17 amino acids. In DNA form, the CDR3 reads TGTGCCAGCAGCCAAGATTCCGGACAGGGGGCGACCGATACGCAGTATTTT. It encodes CASSQDSGQGATDTQYF.

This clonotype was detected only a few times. In DNA form, the CDR3 reads TGTGCCACCGAAGATAGACTGGGGAGGAGCGAGCAGTACTTC. Translating it yields CATEDRLGRSEQYF. The chain links TRBV6-2 or TRBV6-3 to TRBJ2-7, with D possibly being TRBD2 (6 bases). Germline V gene sequence: CDR1 MNHEY, CDR2 SVGEGT. CDR3 length equals 14 residues. V was clipped by 10 bases and J by 6 bases, with 22 bases between them.

As DNA, the CDR3 is TGCGCCAGCAGTCCAGGGACAGGGAGGTACAATGAGCAGTTCTTC. Translating it yields CASSPGTGRYNEQFF. The chain combines TRBV5-1 with TRBJ2-1; 9 positions match TRBD1. Germline values: CDR1 SGHRS, CDR2 YFSETQ. CDR3 length: 15 residues. The J segment lost 4 bases and the V segment lost 5 bases, leaving 7 bases of the junction unmatched.

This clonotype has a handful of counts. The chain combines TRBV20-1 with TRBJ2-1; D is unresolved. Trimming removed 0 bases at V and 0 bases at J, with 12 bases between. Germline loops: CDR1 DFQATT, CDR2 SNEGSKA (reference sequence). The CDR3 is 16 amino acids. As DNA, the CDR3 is TGCAGTGCTAGAGATCGTCGAAAGAGCTCCTACAATGAGCAGTTCTTC. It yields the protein CSARDRRKSSYNEQFF.

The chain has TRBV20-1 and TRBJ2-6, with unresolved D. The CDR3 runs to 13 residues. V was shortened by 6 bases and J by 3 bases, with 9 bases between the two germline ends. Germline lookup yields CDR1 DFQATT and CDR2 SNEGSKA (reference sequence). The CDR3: CSALMNGANVLTF. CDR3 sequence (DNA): TGCAGTGCCCTAATGAATGGGGCCAACGTCCTGACTTTC.

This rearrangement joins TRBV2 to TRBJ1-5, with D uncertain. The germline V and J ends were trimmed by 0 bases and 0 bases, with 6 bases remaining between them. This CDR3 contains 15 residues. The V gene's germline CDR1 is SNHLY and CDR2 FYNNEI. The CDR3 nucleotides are TGTGCCAGCAGTGAAGCAAGGGATAGCAATCAGCCCCAGCATTTT. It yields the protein CASSEARDSNQPQHF.